This passage covers 9 T cell receptor beta chains from one sample sequenced in a study of shared clonotypes between healthy human individuals. Produced via immunoSEQ multiplex PCR; TCRdb's table is partial and in-frame only. Altogether some 1.5 million clones are present, approximately 98% being singletons, with the ten largest covering about 0.4%. Material for sequencing was naive CD4+ T cells sorted from blood. Regarding subset: CD45RA+ positively selected. These receptors all stem from a man aged 25 to 40 in good health.

This clone was observed a single time. The gene calls are TRBV4-1 and TRBJ2-7, with D possibly matching TRBD1 (5 bases). Trimming pared 2 bases from V and 2 bases from J, leaving 13 bases between. Germline CDR1 reads MGHRA; CDR2 reads YSYEKL. The CDR3 is made up of 15 amino acids. The CDR3 DNA is TGCGCCAGCAGCCAACCAACGGACAAAACCTACGAGCAGTACTTC. Residues: CASSQPTDKTYEQYF.

This chain's CDR3 is CASSFGGLRQETQYF. CDR3 sequence (DNA): TGCGCCAGCAGCTTTGGAGGGCTCCGTCAAGAGACCCAGTACTTC. The gene calls are TRBV5-1 and TRBJ2-5; D might be TRBD2 (6 bases). Germline loops: CDR1 SGHRS, CDR2 YFSETQ. The CDR3 extends over 15 amino acids. V was shortened by 2 bases and J by 2 bases, with 13 bases between the two germline ends.

The chain recombines TRBV6-1 with TRBJ2-7; TRBD1 matches 12 bases. The CDR3 contains 14 residues. V lost 7 bases to trimming and J lost 7 bases; unmatched junction nucleotides: 8. Germline V gene lookup returns CDR1 MNHNS and CDR2 SASEGT. The CDR3, as DNA: TGTGCCAGCACCCCGGGACAGGGGGCGTTGGAGCAGTACTTC. Translation gives CASTPGQGALEQYF.

The chain couples TRBV11-3 to TRBJ1-4, with D unclear. Trimming shortened V by 1 base and J by 3 bases, and 9 bases separated the two germline ends. Germline V gene lookup returns CDR1 SGHNT and CDR2 YENEEA. The CDR3 contains 15 residues. The chain's CDR3 is CASSLGTGPNEKLFF. CDR3 coding DNA: TGTGCCAGCAGCTTAGGAACGGGCCCTAATGAAAAACTGTTTTTT.

This chain links TRBV7-2 with TRBJ1-5; D is possibly TRBD1 (5 bases). V lost 7 bases, J lost 1 base, and 14 bases lay in between. The CDR3 runs to 15 residues. Germline V CDR1 and CDR2: SGHTA, FQGNSA. For the CDR3, the DNA is TGTGCCAGCACCCTACGAGGGGTAAGCAATCAGCCCCAGCATTTT. Translated: CASTLRGVSNQPQHF. Drawing the rest from reference TRBV7-2 and TRBJ1-5, the complete variable domain is GAGVSQSPSNKVTEKGKDVELRCDPISGHTALYWYRQSLGQGLEFLIYFQGNSAPDKSGLPSDRFSAERTGGSVSTLTIQRTQQEDSAVYLCASTLRGVSNQPQHFGDGTRLSIL.

Comments on this clone: This sample also contains other DNA sequences that code for the same CDR3. The rearrangement links TRBV5-1 to TRBJ2-1; 8 nucleotides align to TRBD2. V lost 0 bases and J lost 4; bases outside the gene matches: 3. The CDR3 totals 15 residues. CDR1 is SGHRS and CDR2 is YFSETQ in the germline V gene. The CDR3 sequence is CASSLVAGRYNEQFF. Here the CDR3 DNA reads TGCGCCAGCAGCTTGGTAGCGGGGAGGTACAATGAGCAGTTCTTC.

The CDR3 DNA reads TGTGCCAGCAGCTTAAAGGCGTCCAGCTCCTACGAGCAGTACTTC. This encodes CASSLKASSSYEQYF. This chain connects TRBV7-2 to TRBJ2-7; D remains unclear. This CDR3 is 15 amino acids long. V shed 2 bases and J shed 0 bases, with 11 bases lying between them. Germline V gene lookup returns CDR1 SGHTA and CDR2 FQGNSA.

This chain connects TRBV11-2 to TRBJ1-2; maybe TRBD1 (5 bases). Trimming stripped 3 bases from V and 3 bases from J, with 26 bases between. The CDR3 spans 19 residues. Germline values: CDR1 SGHAT, CDR2 FQNNGV. The DNA of the CDR3 is TGTGCCAGCAGCTTGGGGGGAGGGACCAACCCCATTTATGACTATGGCTACACCTTC. Its protein is CASSLGGGTNPIYDYGYTF.

The rearrangement joins TRBV5-8 to TRBJ2-7, with D possibly TRBD1 on 5 matching bases. This CDR3 has 14 amino acids. Germline values: CDR1 SGHTS, CDR2 YDEGEE. V was cut by 2 bases and J by 6 bases, with 15 bases left in between. The CDR3 is CASSLRGRAAEQYF. The CDR3 DNA follows: TGTGCCAGCAGCTTAAGGGGCAGGGCTGCCGAGCAGTACTTC.